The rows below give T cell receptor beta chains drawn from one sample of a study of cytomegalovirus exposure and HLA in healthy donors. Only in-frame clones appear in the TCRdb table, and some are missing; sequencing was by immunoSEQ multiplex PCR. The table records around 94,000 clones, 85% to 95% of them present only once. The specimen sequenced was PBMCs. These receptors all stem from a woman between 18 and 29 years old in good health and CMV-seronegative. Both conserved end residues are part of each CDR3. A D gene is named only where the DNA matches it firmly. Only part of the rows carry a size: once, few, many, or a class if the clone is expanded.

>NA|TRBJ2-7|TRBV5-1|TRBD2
TGCGCCAGCAGGCCCAGGAGCGGGGGGGCTACCTACGAGCAGTACTTC
CASRPRSGGATYEQYF
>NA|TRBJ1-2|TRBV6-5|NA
TGTGCCAGCAGAAGTGACATCAACTATGGCTACACCTTC
CASRSDINYGYTF
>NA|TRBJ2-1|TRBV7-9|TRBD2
TGTGCCAGCAGCCGATCAATCGGACTAGCGTTTGAGCAGTTCTTC
CASSRSIGLAFEQFF
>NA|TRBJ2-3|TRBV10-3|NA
TGTGCCATCAAGTCGGGAACCACAGATACGCAGTATTTT
CAIKSGTTDTQYF
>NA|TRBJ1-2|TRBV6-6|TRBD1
TGTGCCAGCTTACGAGGGGACAGGGCGATTTATGGCTACACCTTC
CASLRGDRAIYGYTF
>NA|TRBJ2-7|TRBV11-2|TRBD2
TGTGCCAGCACCTCCTACCCTCGGGGGGGCAGCGAGCAGTACTTC
CASTSYPRGGSEQYF
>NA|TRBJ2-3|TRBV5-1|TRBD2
TGCGCCAGCAGGGCACGATTAGCGGGTGGGACAGATACGCAGTATTTT
CASRARLAGGTDTQYF
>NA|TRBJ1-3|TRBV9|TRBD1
TGTGCCAGCAGCGGGGGACAGGAGCCCTCTGGAAACACCATATATTTT
CASSGGQEPSGNTIYF
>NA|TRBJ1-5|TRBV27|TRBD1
TGTGCCAGCAGTTTTACCGGGACAGGGAGGGGGCGAAATCAGCCCCAGCATTTT
CASSFTGTGRGRNQPQHF
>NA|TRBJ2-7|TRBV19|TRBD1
TGTGCCAGTAGTATGACAGGGTTCGACCCCCGCCCCTACGAGCAGTACTTC
CASSMTGFDPRPYEQYF
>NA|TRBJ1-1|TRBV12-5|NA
TGTGCTAGTGGTTTGGTAGGAGGCGAAGCTTTCTTT
CASGLVGGEAFF
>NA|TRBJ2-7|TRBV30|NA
TGTGCCTGGAGACCAGGGATCTACGAGCAGTACTTC
CAWRPGIYEQYF
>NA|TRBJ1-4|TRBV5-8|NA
TGTGCCTGCCCCCAGCGGGGAAAACTGTTTTTT
CACPQRGKLFF
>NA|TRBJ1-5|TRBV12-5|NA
TGTGCTAGTGGCGTTCGGAGCAATCAGCCCCAGCATTTT
CASGVRSNQPQHF
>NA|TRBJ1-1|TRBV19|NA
TGTGCCAGTAGAAGGGGCAGGCAGAACACTGAAGCTTTCTTT
CASRRGRQNTEAFF
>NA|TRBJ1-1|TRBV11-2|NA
TGTGCCAGCAGCTTAGATCGTTTCACTGAAGCTTTCTTT
CASSLDRFTEAFF
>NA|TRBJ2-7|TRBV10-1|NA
TGCGCCAGCAGTGAGGGCGGGATTTCCTACGAGCAGTACTTC
CASSEGGISYEQYF
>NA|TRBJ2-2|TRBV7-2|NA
TGTGCCAGCAGCCGAGCGGCTAACACCGGGGAGCTGTTTTTT
CASSRAANTGELFF
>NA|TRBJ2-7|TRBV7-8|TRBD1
TGTGCCAGCAGCTTAGTGGCCGGGACAGGGAGCTCCTACGAGCAGTACTTC
CASSLVAGTGSSYEQYF
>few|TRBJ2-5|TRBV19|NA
TGTGCTTCAAGACAGGCAGGGGAGACCCAGTACTTC
CASRQAGETQYF
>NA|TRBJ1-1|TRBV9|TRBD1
TGTGCCAGCAGCCCCTTGGGGACAGGGAACGTAATCTCCACTGAAGCTTTCTTT
CASSPLGTGNVISTEAFF
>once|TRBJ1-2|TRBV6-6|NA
TGTGCCAGCAGATTAGACAACAGGGTTCGGGGCTACACCTTC
CASRLDNRVRGYTF
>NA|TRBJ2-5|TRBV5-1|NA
TGCGCCAGCACCCGACAGGAGGGGGCCAGGGAGACCCAGTACTTC
CASTRQEGARETQYF
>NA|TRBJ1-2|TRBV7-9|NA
TGTGCCAGCAGCCCCAGCACAGCTGGCTATGGCTACACCTTC
CASSPSTAGYGYTF
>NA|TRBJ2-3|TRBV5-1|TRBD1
TGCGCCAGCAGCTCGACAGGGGTCACAGATACGCAGTATTTT
CASSSTGVTDTQYF
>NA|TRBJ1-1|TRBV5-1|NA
TGCGCCAGCAGCTCGACATCAGGGGTCGACACTGAAGCTTTCTTT
CASSSTSGVDTEAFF
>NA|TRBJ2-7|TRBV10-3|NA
TGTGCCATCAGTGATGCGTTCGAGCAGTACTTC
CAISDAFEQYF
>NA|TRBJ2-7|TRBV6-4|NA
TGTGCCAGCAGTGGGCGGAGCTCCTACGAGCAGTACTTC
CASSGRSSYEQYF
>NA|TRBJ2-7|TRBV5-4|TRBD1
TGTGCCAGCAGCCTTCCCCTGACAGGGGGTGACGAGCAGTACTTC
CASSLPLTGGDEQYF
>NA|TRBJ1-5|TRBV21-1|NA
TGTGCCAGCAGCAAAGCCCCCAGGCGACACAATCAGCCCCAGCATTTT
CASSKAPRRHNQPQHF
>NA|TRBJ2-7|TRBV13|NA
TGTGCCAGCAGCTCCCCGGAGGGGCAGGTCTACGAGCAGTACTTC
CASSSPEGQVYEQYF
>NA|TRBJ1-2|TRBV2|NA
TGTGCCAACAAGAAGAAGAACTATGGCTACACCTTC
CANKKKNYGYTF
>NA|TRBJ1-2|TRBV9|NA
TGTGCCAGCAGCACCCAACTTCAGGGGACGAGGCATGGCTACACCTTC
CASSTQLQGTRHGYTF
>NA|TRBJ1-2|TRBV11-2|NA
TGTGCCAGCAGTCAAAAAGGAGACTATGGCTACACCTTC
CASSQKGDYGYTF
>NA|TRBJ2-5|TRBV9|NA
TGTGCCAGCAGCGCCGGACAGCAAGAGACCCAGTACTTC
CASSAGQQETQYF
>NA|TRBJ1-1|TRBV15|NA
TGTGCCACCAGCAGAGATCGAGAGGCGAACACTGAAGCTTTCTTT
CATSRDREANTEAFF
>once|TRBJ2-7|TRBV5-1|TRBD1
TGCGCCAGCAGCTCCGGACAGGGTAACGAGCAGTACTTC
CASSSGQGNEQYF
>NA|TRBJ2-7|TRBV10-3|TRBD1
TGTGCCATCAGTGAGTCCCTGACAGGGGGCGAGCAGTACTTC
CAISESLTGGEQYF
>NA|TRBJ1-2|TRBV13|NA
TGTGCCAGCAGCCCAGGGCCCTCCTATGGCTACACCTTC
CASSPGPSYGYTF
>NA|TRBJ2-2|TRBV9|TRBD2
TGTGCCAGCAGCGTCCCTAGCGGGAGTGGCACCGGGGAGCTGTTTTTT
CASSVPSGSGTGELFF
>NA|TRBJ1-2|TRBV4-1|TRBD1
TGCGCCAGCAGCCAAGGCGGACAGGGGGTAAATGGCTACACCTTC
CASSQGGQGVNGYTF
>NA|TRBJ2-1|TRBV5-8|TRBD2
TGTGCCAGCAGCGCGGGAGTTGAGCAGTTCTTC
CASSAGVEQFF
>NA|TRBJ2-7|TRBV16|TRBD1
TGTGCCAGCAGCCCCCTCCCAGGGACAGGAAGCTACGAGCAGTACTTC
CASSPLPGTGSYEQYF
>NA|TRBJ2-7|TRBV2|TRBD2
TGTGCCAGCAGTGAAGTAGCGGGAGCCTACGAGCAGTACTTC
CASSEVAGAYEQYF
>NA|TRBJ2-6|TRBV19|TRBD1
TGTGCCAGTAGTATAAGGACAGGCAGCTCTGGGGCCAACGTCCTGACTTTC
CASSIRTGSSGANVLTF
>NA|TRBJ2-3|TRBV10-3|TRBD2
TGTGCCATCAGTGAGTCGGGACTAGCGGGAGATACGCAGTATTTT
CAISESGLAGDTQYF
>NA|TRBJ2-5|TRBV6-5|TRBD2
TGTGCCAGCACCCGGGGGGGCGGCGTTCGGGAGACCCAGTACTTC
CASTRGGGVRETQYF
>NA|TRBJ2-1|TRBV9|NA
TGTGCCAGCAGCGCAGCGGTCTACAATGAGCAGTTCTTC
CASSAAVYNEQFF
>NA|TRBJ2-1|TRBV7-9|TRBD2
TGTGCCAGCAGCTTAGGGCTAGCGGGGGGCCTGTGGAATGAGCAGTTCTTC
CASSLGLAGGLWNEQFF
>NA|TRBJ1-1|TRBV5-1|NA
TGCGCCAGCAGCTTGGAAATACGGGGAATTGGCGAAGCTTTCTTT
CASSLEIRGIGEAFF
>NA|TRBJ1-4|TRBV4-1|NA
TGCGCCAGCAGCCAAGAGTGGACAGCGGGGGAAAAACTGTTTTTT
CASSQEWTAGEKLFF
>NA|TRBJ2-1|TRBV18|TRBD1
TGTGCCAGCTGGAACCGGGACAGCTACAATGAGCAGTTCTTC
CASWNRDSYNEQFF
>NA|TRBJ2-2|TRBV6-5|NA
TGTGCCAGCAGTTACTCGAGATCGCTCACCGGGGAGCTGTTTTTT
CASSYSRSLTGELFF
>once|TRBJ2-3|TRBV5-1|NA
TGCGCCAGCAGCTTTCAGGTTTCCACCGATGGCACAGATACGCAGTATTTT
CASSFQVSTDGTDTQYF
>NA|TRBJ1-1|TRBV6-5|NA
TGTGCCAGACCAGGGGTTGGTGATACTGAAGCTTTCTTT
CARPGVGDTEAFF